A selection of T cell receptor beta chains follows, all from one sample in a study of Ad26.COV2.S vaccination and SARS-CoV-2 variants. Assay used: immunoSEQ multiplex PCR; TCRdb lists only in-frame clones, some missing. The profile shows hundreds of thousands of clones, around 86% of them singletons. The sample was peripheral blood, taken in a trial of Ad26.COV2.S vaccine versus placebo. The receptors stem from a person aged 18-65 years who received the Ad26.COV2.S COVID-19 vaccine or a placebo. The CDR3 runs from the conserved cysteine through the conserved F or W. A D gene is named only where the DNA matches it firmly. Only part of the rows carry a size: once, few, many, or a class if the clone is expanded.

15,NA,TRBV7-2,TRBJ1-2,NA,TGTGCCAGCAGCTTAGGCGGTGAGGGGTTGAGTGGCTACACCTTC,CASSLGGEGLSGYTF
18,NA,TRBV6-2/TRBV6-3,TRBJ2-3,TRBD2,TGTGCCAGCAGTTACTCGACTAGCGGGGGGGCGAAACACAGATTTGAGTATTTT,CASSYSTSGGAKHRFEYF
15,NA,TRBV19,TRBJ2-3,NA,TGTGCCAGTAGTATAGATCCCCGTTACACAGATACGCAGTATTTT,CASSIDPRYTDTQYF
16,few,TRBV7-9,TRBJ1-2,NA,TGTGCCAGCAGCCCCCTACCGGGCAGATCTAACTATGGCTACACCTTC,CASSPLPGRSNYGYTF
13,NA,TRBV14,TRBJ1-1,NA,TGTGCCAGCAGCCAAGTCAGGAACACTGAAGCTTTCTTT,CASSQVRNTEAFF
12,once,TRBV19,TRBJ2-7,NA,TGTGCCAGTAGTGGGGTGTCCTACGAGCAGTACTTC,CASSGVSYEQYF
12,NA,TRBV15,TRBJ2-7,NA,TGTGCCACCAGCCTGGAAGGGGACGAGCAGTACTTC,CATSLEGDEQYF
12,NA,TRBV29-1,TRBJ2-3,TRBD1,TGCAGCGTTTCAGAAGGGGACAGACCGCAGTATTTT,CSVSEGDRPQYF
14,once,TRBV10-3,TRBJ1-1,NA,TGTGCCATCAGTGCCAGGGACACGAACACTGAAGCTTTCTTT,CAISARDTNTEAFF
14,NA,TRBV5-1,TRBJ1-6,TRBD1,TGCGCCAGCAGCTTGCGGCAGGGGGACTCACCCCTCCACTTT,CASSLRQGDSPLHF
13,NA,TRBV2,TRBJ1-6,TRBD1,TGTGCCAGCGGTGGGACAGGGGATTCACCCCTCCACTTT,CASGGTGDSPLHF
13,NA,TRBV5-4,TRBJ2-6,NA,TGTGCCAGCAGAAATACTGGGGCCAACGTCCTGACTTTC,CASRNTGANVLTF
14,NA,TRBV10-1,TRBJ1-5,NA,TGCGCCAGCAGTGGGGAGCTAAGCAATCAGCCCCAGCATTTT,CASSGELSNQPQHF
15,NA,TRBV6-5,TRBJ1-4,NA,TGTGCCAGCAGCCCCCAAACAGCAACTAATGAAAAACTGTTTTTT,CASSPQTATNEKLFF
14,NA,TRBV2,TRBJ1-2,TRBD1,TGTGCCAGCAGTAGAGGGGGCTCTGACTATGGCTACACCTTC,CASSRGGSDYGYTF
15,NA,TRBV7-8,TRBJ1-1,NA,TGTGCCAGCAGCTTTTCAATGCGGGGGATCTCTGAAGCTTTCTTT,CASSFSMRGISEAFF
14,NA,TRBV11-2,TRBJ1-1,NA,TGTGCCAGCAGCCCTGGAGGGGTGAACACTGAAGCTTTCTTT,CASSPGGVNTEAFF
15,NA,TRBV9,TRBJ2-2,NA,TGTGCCAGCAGCGGGAGGGGCGACGGGACCGGGGAGCTGTTTTTT,CASSGRGDGTGELFF
14,NA,TRBV19,TRBJ1-4,TRBD1,TGTGCCAGTAGTGCGGACAGGAGGGATGAAAAACTGTTTTTT,CASSADRRDEKLFF
15,NA,TRBV2,TRBJ1-1,TRBD1,TGTGCCAGCAACACAGGACAGGGTTGGAACACTGAAGCTTTCTTT,CASNTGQGWNTEAFF
13,NA,TRBV19,TRBJ1-1,NA,TGTGCCAGTTCGACGGGGCTGAACACTGAAGCTTTCTTT,CASSTGLNTEAFF
15,NA,TRBV6-5,TRBJ2-3,TRBD1,TGTGCCAGCAAGCCCCGGGACAGTATCACAGATACGCAGTATTTT,CASKPRDSITDTQYF
14,NA,TRBV7-9,TRBJ1-5,NA,TGTGCCAGCAGCTTAGTCAACAGCAATCAGCCCCAGCATTTT,CASSLVNSNQPQHF
19,NA,TRBV12-5,TRBJ1-6,TRBD1,TGTGCTAGTGGTTTTTTCCCCATTGCGGGACAGGGGTTTCATTCACCCCTCCACTTT,CASGFFPIAGQGFHSPLHF
14,NA,TRBV3-1/TRBV3-2,TRBJ1-1,NA,TGTGCCAGCAGCCAATCGGGGGTGAACACTGAAGCTTTCTTT,CASSQSGVNTEAFF
15,NA,TRBV3-1/TRBV3-2,TRBJ2-7,TRBD1,TGTGCCAGCAGCCAGGCGACAGGGCCCATGGGCGAGCAGTACTTC,CASSQATGPMGEQYF